These 20 T cell receptor beta chains were all obtained from the same sample, sequenced in a study of shared clonotypes between healthy human individuals. Only in-frame clones appear in the TCRdb table, and some are missing; sequencing was by immunoSEQ multiplex PCR. The profile shows about 1.1 million clones, more than 75% of them singletons. Sequencing input: memory CD4+ T cells from PBMCs. Subset indicated: CD45RA-negative fraction. The source of these receptors is a man between 18 and 29 years old in good health. Some clones in this sample may be carry-over from other donors' samples.

Concerning this clone itself: Other DNA sequences in the sample encode the same CDR3. The chain uses TRBV7-2 and TRBJ2-7, with no clear D. The CDR3 loop spans 12 amino acids. CDR1 and CDR2 (germline): SGHTA, FQGNSA. Trimming pared 2 bases from V and 2 bases from J, leaving 4 bases between. CDR3 DNA sequence: TGTGCCAGCAGCTTATCAGCCTACGAGCAGTACTTC. This gives the protein CASSLSAYEQYF. The entire variable domain, with the rest obtained from reference TRBV7-2 and TRBJ2-7, is as follows: GAGVSQSPSNKVTEKGKDVELRCDPISGHTALYWYRQSLGQGLEFLIYFQGNSAPDKSGLPSDRFSAERTGGSVSTLTIQRTQQEDSAVYLCASSLSAYEQYFGPGTRLTVT.

The chain carries TRBV10-2 and TRBJ2-7, with 8 bases aligning to TRBD2. Germline V lookup: CDR1 WSHSY, CDR2 SAAADI. V shed 5 bases, J shed 0 bases, and the junction held 3 bases outside the gene matches. The CDR3 has 14 residues. The CDR3 nucleotides are TGCGCCAGCAGTTCGAGCGGGGGCTCCTACGAGCAGTACTTC. It yields the protein CASSSSGGSYEQYF.

The CDR3 DNA follows: TGTGCCAGCAGCTTGGCGGCAGGGTCGGAGACCCAGTACTTC. Protein: CASSLAAGSETQYF. The rearrangement links TRBV5-4 to TRBJ2-5, with a tentative D call TRBD1 (5 bases). The CDR3 totals 14 residues. The germline V gene has CDR1 SGHNT and CDR2 YYREEE (reference sequence). The germline V and J ends were trimmed by 0 bases and 5 bases, with 11 bases remaining between them.

The chain couples TRBV28 to TRBJ2-1; D not certain. Germline values: CDR1 MDHEN, CDR2 SYDVKM. There are 16 residues in the CDR3. Trimming stripped 1 base from V and 3 bases from J, with 13 bases between. CDR3 loop: CASSLSGAVIYNEQFF. The CDR3, as DNA: TGTGCCAGCAGTTTATCCGGTGCAGTCATCTACAATGAGCAGTTCTTC.

The chain combines TRBV30 with TRBJ1-2; the D is unclear. The CDR3 loop spans 12 amino acids. Germline values: CDR1 GTSNPN, CDR2 SVGIG (reference sequence). The germline V and J ends were trimmed by 0 bases and 8 bases, with 10 bases remaining between them. The CDR3 nucleotides are TGTGCCTGGAGTGTGGGCGCTATAGGCTACACCTTC. As protein: CAWSVGAIGYTF. Using reference TRBV30 and TRBJ1-2 for the parts outside the CDR3, the full variable domain is SQTIHQWPATLVQPVGSPLSLECTVEGTSNPNLYWYRQAAGRGLQLLFYSVGIGQISSEVPQNLSASRPQDRQFILSSKKLLLSDSGFYLCAWSVGAIGYTFGSGTRLTVV.

On this clone itself: Other DNA sequences in the same sample also yield this CDR3. This sequence joins TRBV6-5 and TRBJ1-5; 8 bases align to TRBD1. CDR3 size: 13 residues. Germline CDR1 MNHEY, CDR2 SVGAGI. V shed 5 bases, J shed 6 bases, and the junction held 3 bases outside the gene matches. The DNA of the CDR3 is TGTGCCAGCAGTACAGGGGGGGGTCAGCCCCAGCATTTT. Its protein is CASSTGGGQPQHF.

This chain uses TRBV18 with TRBJ2-7; D is undetermined. V shed 5 bases and J shed 3 bases, with 11 bases lying between them. The CDR3 totals 13 residues. Germline lookup yields CDR1 KGHSH and CDR2 LQKENI. The CDR3 sequence is CASSSTVYYEQYF. CDR3 DNA sequence: TGTGCCAGCTCAAGCACAGTTTACTACGAGCAGTACTTC.

This chain joins TRBV27 and TRBJ1-4; TRBD1 aligns across 8 bases. In germline, CDR1 is MNHEY, CDR2 SMNVEV (reference sequence). The CDR3 consists of 19 residues. V lost 5 bases, J lost 0 bases, and 14 bases stayed unmatched. CDR3 DNA sequence: TGTGCCAGCAGTCCCGTCTCAGGGGGCCAATTAACAACTAATGAAAAACTGTTTTTT. Its translation: CASSPVSGGQLTTNEKLFF. Combining the CDR3 with reference TRBV27 and TRBJ1-4 gives the whole variable domain EAQVTQNPRYLITVTGKKLTVTCSQNMNHEYMSWYRQDPGLGLRQIYYSMNVEVTDKGDVPEGYKVSRKEKRNFPLILESPSPNQTSLYFCASSPVSGGQLTTNEKLFFGSGTQLSVL.

The table lists this clone with a count of one. This chain uses TRBV28 with TRBJ2-3; perhaps TRBD1 as D (7 bases). This CDR3 region has 15 residues. Per the germline V gene, CDR1 is MDHEN and CDR2 is SYDVKM. Deletions cut 5 bases from V and 4 bases from J, with 16 bases between. The CDR3 loop is CASSRADREADTQYF. CDR3 DNA: TGTGCCAGCAGTAGAGCAGACAGGGAGGCAGATACGCAGTATTTT.

This chain uses TRBV9 with TRBJ2-2, with TRBD2 as a possible D gene (6 bases). The germline CDR1 and CDR2 sequences are SGDLS and YYNGEE. Trimming pared 4 bases from V and 8 bases from J, leaving 21 bases between. CDR3 size: 16 residues. The chain's CDR3 is CASSTPGTSLPGELFF. The CDR3 nucleotides are TGTGCCAGCAGCACCCCTGGGACTTCCCTCCCGGGGGAGCTGTTTTTT.

This clone has more than one count but fewer than ten. The chain combines TRBV29-1 with TRBJ1-1; tentatively, D is TRBD1 (6 bases). This CDR3 has 14 residues. V was cut by 6 bases and J by 1 base, with 15 bases left in between. The germline gives CDR1 SQVTM, CDR2 ANQGSEA. The CDR3, as DNA: TGCAGCGTCCGTCGGACAGTCCAGAACACTGAAGCTTTCTTT. Translated: CSVRRTVQNTEAFF. The full variable domain, with the rest looked up from reference TRBV29-1 and TRBJ1-1, is SAVISQKPSRDICQRGTSLTIQCQVDSQVTMMFWYRQQPGQSLTLIATANQGSEATYESGFVIDKFPISRPNLTFSTLTVSNMSPEDSSIYLCSVRRTVQNTEAFFGQGTRLTVV.

In its sample, this clone was seen a few times. The chain joins TRBV5-1 to TRBJ2-1; D is ambiguous. V lost 4 bases and J 7 bases, leaving 9 bases between the germline ends. Germline V CDR1 and CDR2: SGHRS, YFSETQ. This CDR3 region has 12 residues. CDR3: CASSRTWNEQFF. The CDR3 DNA sequence: TGCGCCAGCAGCCGTACTTGGAATGAGCAGTTCTTC.

About this clone itself: A read error is possible here, since a much larger clone lies one base away. The same CDR3 also results from other DNA sequences found in this sample. This chain uses TRBV5-4 with TRBJ1-1; D gene ambiguous. Trimming shortened V by 2 bases and J by 1 base, and 6 bases separated the two germline ends. The CDR3 runs to 13 residues. Germline V gene sequence: CDR1 SGHNT, CDR2 YYREEE (reference sequence). CDR3 in DNA: TGTGCCAGCAGCTTAGAACAGAACACTGAAGCTTTCTTT. It specifies CASSLEQNTEAFF.

The J gene is TRBJ2-2, the V gene TRBV7-9, with 10 bases that match TRBD1. The CDR3 is 15 amino acids. V shed 11 bases and J 7 bases; nucleotides not matched to a gene: 13. Looked up from germline, CDR1 is SEHNR and CDR2 is FQNEAQ (reference sequence). CDR3 DNA sequence: TGTGCCTCCGCGGGAGACAGGGGGCAGAACGGGGAGCTGTTTTTT. It specifies CASAGDRGQNGELFF.

V usage is TRBV5-5 and J usage is TRBJ2-1; D gene unclear. Germline-derived CDR1 and CDR2 are SGHKS and YYEKEE (reference sequence). The CDR3 runs 16 residues. V was clipped by 1 base and J by 0 bases, with 11 bases between them. The CDR3 region is CASSLMGSSSYNEQFF. In DNA form, the CDR3 reads TGTGCCAGCAGCTTGATGGGCAGCAGCTCCTACAATGAGCAGTTCTTC.

The V gene is TRBV5-1, the J gene TRBJ1-4; no clear D. Deletions cut 4 bases from V and 5 bases from J, with 12 bases between. The CDR3 runs to 14 residues. Germline V gene sequence: CDR1 SGHRS, CDR2 YFSETQ. CDR3 nucleotides: TGCGCCAGCAGCACCGGAGATCAAAATGAAAAACTGTTTTTT. Translating it yields CASSTGDQNEKLFF.

CDR3 nucleotides: TGTGCCAGCAGTGAATCCAGATACGAGCAGTACTTC. Protein sequence: CASSESRYEQYF. V gene TRBV2 combines with J gene TRBJ2-7, with D hard to call. Trimming took off 2 bases at V and 4 bases at J, with 6 bases between the two ends. Germline lookup yields CDR1 SNHLY and CDR2 FYNNEI. This CDR3 contains 12 residues.

This rearrangement joins TRBV7-9 to TRBJ2-5; D is unclear. Deletions cut 0 bases from V and 3 bases from J, with 8 bases between. The germline CDR1 and CDR2 sequences are SEHNR and FQNEAQ (reference sequence). There are 14 residues in the CDR3. DNA of the CDR3: TGTGCCAGCAGCTTAGCGCCTCTGGAAGAGACCCAGTACTTC. Its translation is CASSLAPLEETQYF.

The genes are TRBV27 and TRBJ2-1; a weak D match, TRBD2 (5 bases). The ends were cut back, 5 bases at V and 3 bases at J, with 8 bases in the middle. This CDR3 comprises 13 residues. From germline, CDR1 is MNHEY and CDR2 SMNVEV (reference sequence). Here the CDR3 reads CASSKGSYNEQFF. The CDR3 DNA follows: TGTGCCAGCAGTAAAGGGAGCTACAATGAGCAGTTCTTC.

The rearrangement uses TRBV30 and TRBJ2-5, with 11 bases aligning to TRBD2. V dropped 0 bases and J dropped 6; count of bases not matched to a gene: 6. The CDR3 consists of 15 residues. Per germline, CDR1 GTSNPN and CDR2 SVGIG (reference sequence). CDR3 in amino acids: CAWSVLAGALKTQYF. The CDR3 region has the DNA TGTGCCTGGAGTGTACTAGCGGGAGCTCTAAAGACCCAGTACTTC. The full variable domain, rest sourced from reference TRBV30 and TRBJ2-5, is SQTIHQWPATLVQPVGSPLSLECTVEGTSNPNLYWYRQAAGRGLQLLFYSVGIGQISSEVPQNLSASRPQDRQFILSSKKLLLSDSGFYLCAWSVLAGALKTQYFGPGTRLLVL.